This TCR beta chain was retrieved from a study of blood T cell repertoires in COVID-19. Study details: Samples of COVID-19 (acute and convalescent) were obtained from the United States, Italy and Spain. T cells, B-cell-depleted T cells, or PBMCs supplied cDNA or gDNA.

As originally analysed: By means of reference gene primer amplification, nucleated cell counts were estimated. Assay used: immunoSEQ multiplex PCR; TCRdb lists only in-frame clones, some missing. That table supplies the V and J calls and clone size; D and trimming were determined from the DNA. This sample carries around 59,000 clones, 65% to 85% of them seen once, and the ten largest clones take under 7.5%. Germline V gene lookup returns CDR1 MNHEY and CDR2 SVGAGI. This CDR3 contains 12 residues. The receptor comes from a man aged 60 to 69 with acute or convalescent COVID-19. Sequencing input: peripheral blood. The chain couples TRBV6-5 to TRBJ1-6; TRBD1 matches 9 bases. CDR3: CAGGTGNSPLHF. As DNA, the CDR3 is TGTGCAGGGGGGACAGGGAACTCACCCCTCCACTTT.